These T cell receptor delta chains were read from a single sample in a study of Vδ1+ human thymocytes. TCRdb reanalysed the multiplex PCR reads via CATT. The table lists about 25,000 delta-chain clones, 7.4% of them singletons. The sequenced material came from Vdelta1+ gamma-delta thymocytes from the thymus. The receptors were sampled from a girl less than two years old who had congenital heart surgery. Both conserved end residues are part of each CDR3. A D gene is named only where the DNA matches it firmly. Clone size is not always given. Where it is, it says once, few, many or a class for expanded clones.

TRDD2	TRDV1	NA	TRDJ1	CALGEPSYGAGYTDKLIF	TGTGCTCTTGGGGAACCTTCCTATGGGGCTGGATACACCGATAAACTCATCTTT
NA	TRDV1	few	TRDJ1	CALGEVSLTSTFYTDKLIF	TGTGCTCTTGGGGAAGTATCTCTTACTTCAACCTTTTACACCGATAAACTCATCTTT
TRDD3	TRDV1	few	TRDJ1	CALGELLSGPVGPGGPYTDKLIF	TGTGCTCTTGGGGAACTATTGTCGGGCCCGGTAGGCCCTGGGGGACCTTACACCGATAAACTCATCTTT
NA	TRDV1	few	TRDJ1	CAFRGWPTESNKLIF	TGTGCTTTCCGCGGGTGGCCTACCGAATCAAATAAACTCATCTTT
TRDD3	TRDV1	few	TRDJ1	CALGERSLPTSWGSYTDKLIF	TGTGCTCTTGGGGAACGTAGTCTTCCGACCTCCTGGGGGTCGTACACCGATAAACTCATCTTT
TRDD3	TRDV1	NA	TRDJ1	CALVPYRGYTSTDKLIF	TGTGCTCTTGTCCCTTATCGGGGATACACCTCCACCGATAAACTCATCTTT
TRDD3	TRDV1	few	TRDJ1	CALGEPVLGDTDKLIF	TGTGCTCTTGGGGAACCGGTACTGGGGGATACCGATAAACTCATCTTT
NA	TRDV1	NA	TRDJ1	CALGGRPVLLLIAGDLFTDKLIF	TGTGCTCTTGGGGGCCGCCCGGTTCTCCTTCTTATCGCTGGGGATCTCTTCACCGATAAACTCATCTTT
TRDD3	TRDV1	few	TRDJ1	CALGEKGGFGGSGWKHTDRLIF	TGTGCTCTTGGGGAAAAGGGTGGTTTCGGGGGATCGGGGTGGAAACACACCGATAGACTCATCTTT
NA	TRDV1	few	TRDJ1	CALAHNVTGWGRYTDKLIF	TGTGCTCTTGCCCACAACGTGACAGGCTGGGGACGGTACACCGATAAACTCATCTTT
TRDD3	TRDV1	few	TRDJ1	CALGEKRATGTGGYPSNKLIF	TGTGCTCTTGGGGAAAAACGGGCTACTGGTACTGGGGGATACCCCTCCAATAAACTCATCTTT
TRDD3	TRDV1	NA	TRDJ1	CALGERGTKAFNWGIQSTDKLIF	TGCGCTCTTGGGGAACGAGGGACCAAAGCCTTCAACTGGGGGATACAGAGTACCGATAAACTCATCTTT
TRDD3	TRDV1	NA	TRDJ1	CALGEHCTGGFLTDKLIF	TGTGCTCTTGGGGAACACTGTACTGGGGGATTTTTGACCGATAAACTCATCTTT